This entry lists 20 T cell receptor beta chains sequenced from one sample in a study of Ad26.COV2.S vaccination and SARS-CoV-2 variants. Treatment meaning: some 20 received Ad26.COV2.S at low or high dose, single or two shots; about 5 received placebo; per-sample allocation not given. Material that was analyzed had been drawn on day 63 after the first vaccine or placebo injection. Repertoires were generated with immunoSEQ multiplex PCR, while TCRdb's copy carries only in-frame clones and drops some. The sample shows about 330,000 clones, roughly 90% of them seen only once. The source was peripheral blood, collected in a trial of Ad26.COV2.S vaccine versus placebo. The receptors here all came from a person between 18 and 59 years old who received the Ad26.COV2.S COVID-19 vaccine or a placebo.

DNA of the CDR3: TGTGCCAGCAGCTCTTATAAAGGAATTGACACTGAAGCTTTCTTT. Its translation: CASSSYKGIDTEAFF. The gene calls are TRBV5-8 and TRBJ1-1; D not certain. Per the germline V gene, CDR1 is SGHTS and CDR2 is YDEGEE. The CDR3 length is 15 residues. Trimming removed 3 bases at V and 3 bases at J, with 15 bases between.

J is TRBJ2-1 and V is TRBV7-9; D remains unclear. V was shortened by 2 bases and J by 5 bases, with 19 bases between the two germline ends. From germline, CDR1 is SEHNR and CDR2 FQNEAQ (reference sequence). This CDR3 is built from 17 residues. CDR3: CASSLSVWPAFHNEQFF. The CDR3, as DNA: TGTGCCAGCAGCTTATCGGTGTGGCCCGCTTTTCACAATGAGCAGTTCTTC.

This clone was counted a single time. The CDR3 here is CASSQVEGIAEAFF. Written as DNA, the CDR3 is TGTGCCAGCAGCCAAGTAGAGGGTATAGCTGAAGCTTTCTTT. J is TRBJ1-1 and V is TRBV3-1 (or the pseudogene TRBV3-2); no definite D call. Germline lookup yields CDR1 LGHDT and CDR2 YNNKEL (reference sequence). V was pared by 1 base and J by 6 bases, with 12 bases between. There are 14 residues in the CDR3.

The chain is built from TRBV28 and TRBJ1-3; no firm D call. V shed 6 bases and J shed 3 bases, with 6 bases lying between them. The CDR3 runs 12 residues. CDR1 and CDR2 (germline): MDHEN, SYDVKM. The CDR3 nucleotides read TGTGCCAGCAGAGAGGGTGGAAACACCATATATTTT. Its protein product is CASREGGNTIYF.

The V and J genes are TRBV15 and TRBJ1-1, with D hard to call. V lost 2 bases and J lost 6, with 10 bases in between. Germline V gene sequence: CDR1 LNHNV, CDR2 YYDKDF (reference sequence). This CDR3 spans 13 amino acids. The CDR3 nucleotides are TGTGCCACCAGCAGACCTTCAGCGTCTGAAGCTTTCTTT. It specifies CATSRPSASEAFF.

V is TRBV10-3 and J is TRBJ2-2; the D gene is possibly TRBD2 (5 bases). This CDR3 is 17 amino acids long. Between the trimmed V and J ends, which lost 2 bases and 4 bases, there was a span of 17 bases. CDR1 is ENHRY, CDR2 SYGVKD, per germline. This CDR3 is CAISEGRTLSRTGELFF. CDR3 DNA sequence: TGTGCCATCAGTGAGGGACGGACTTTATCCCGCACCGGGGAGCTGTTTTTT.

The CDR3 protein is CASSLEQGSEKLFF. In DNA, the CDR3 is TGTGCCAGCAGCTTAGAACAGGGGAGTGAAAAACTGTTTTTT. The chain has TRBV7-9 and TRBJ1-4, with 7 nucleotides matching TRBD1. With V trimmed by 1 base and J by 7 bases, 3 bases remained unmatched. The CDR3 totals 14 residues. The germline CDR1 and CDR2 sequences are SEHNR and FQNEAQ (reference sequence).

This rearrangement joins TRBV7-9 to TRBJ2-2; maybe TRBD1 (7 bases). V was shortened by 0 bases and J by 4 bases, with 12 bases between the two germline ends. This CDR3 comprises 16 residues. Germline V CDR1 and CDR2: SEHNR, FQNEAQ (reference sequence). In DNA form, the CDR3 reads TGTGCCAGCAGCTTAGCCGGGCAGGGGGGCACCGGGGAGCTGTTTTTT. It specifies CASSLAGQGGTGELFF.

V is TRBV6-1 and J is TRBJ1-5; D is undetermined. V lost 3 bases, J lost 4 bases, and 10 bases lay in between. The V gene's germline CDR1 is MNHNS and CDR2 SASEGT. CDR3 size: 14 residues. The CDR3 sequence is CASSEDGRNQPQHF. Written as DNA, the CDR3 is TGTGCCAGCAGTGAGGACGGTAGGAATCAGCCCCAGCATTTT.

This clone was found once. The chain has TRBV6-5 and TRBJ2-2, with 7 bases aligning to TRBD2. The germline V gene has CDR1 MNHEY and CDR2 SVGAGI. The V gene end was trimmed by 7 bases and the J gene end by 1 base; junction bases not matched to a gene: 3. CDR3 size: 14 residues. CDR3 protein: CASIKRENTGELFF. The CDR3 nucleotides read TGTGCCAGCATAAAGCGGGAGAACACCGGGGAGCTGTTTTTT.

This clone is a singleton in its sample. The rearrangement uses TRBV12-5 and TRBJ2-7; TRBD1 matches 7 bases. The junction had 12 bases not matched to a gene; V was cut back by 3 bases and J by 7 bases. The CDR3 is 15 amino acids. Germline V gene lookup returns CDR1 LGHNT and CDR2 FRNRAP. CDR3 in amino acids: CASGFLGTGEEEQYV. In DNA, the CDR3 is TGTGCTAGTGGTTTCCTGGGAACAGGGGAAGAGGAGCAGTACGTC.

This chain links TRBV4-2 with TRBJ1-1; D unresolved. Germline-derived CDR1 and CDR2 are LGHNA and YNFKEQ. The CDR3 extends over 12 amino acids. V gave up 2 bases and J gave up 7 bases, with 8 bases separating them. CDR3 DNA: TGTGCCAGCAGCCAAAGGACGGGTGAAGCTTTCTTT. It specifies CASSQRTGEAFF.

The V and J genes are TRBV19 and TRBJ1-2, with D unresolved. Germline V gene sequence: CDR1 LNHDA, CDR2 SQIVND (reference sequence). The CDR3 contains 14 residues. Trimming removed 6 bases at V and 0 bases at J, with 11 bases between. The DNA of the CDR3 is TGTGCCAGTAGCCTCACACCCGCTAACTATGGCTACACCTTC. This sequence encodes CASSLTPANYGYTF.

The rearrangement joins TRBV23-1 to TRBJ1-3; a possible D gene is TRBD1 (6 bases). TRBV23-1 is sorted into the ORF group, with uncertain function. There are 18 residues in the CDR3. V lost 0 bases and J lost 4, with 19 bases in between. The CDR3 nucleotides are TGCGCCAGCAGTCAATCCGGAGATTACAGGGCAAAAGGAAACACCATATATTTT. This translates into CASSQSGDYRAKGNTIYF.

The chain couples TRBV27 to TRBJ1-6; D uncertain. The CDR3 has 13 amino acids. Germline V gene sequence: CDR1 MNHEY, CDR2 SMNVEV (reference sequence). Trimming removed 8 bases at V and 7 bases at J, with 12 bases between. This CDR3 reads CASGWVGNSPLHF. CDR3 bases: TGTGCCAGCGGGTGGGTGGGGAATTCACCCCTCCACTTT.

The genes are TRBV10-2 and TRBJ1-1, with 10 bases that match TRBD1. CDR1 is WSHSY, CDR2 SAAADI, per germline. The CDR3 has 14 residues. J gave up 5 bases and V 6 bases, and 6 bases lay outside the gene matches. The DNA for the CDR3 is TGCGCCAGCAGATTGAGGGACAGGGGAACTGAAGCTTTCTTT. As protein: CASRLRDRGTEAFF.

The V and J genes are TRBV7-9 and TRBJ2-7; either TRBD1 or TRBD2 may supply D (5 bases each). Deletions cut 0 bases from V and 6 bases from J, with 9 bases between. The germline V gene encodes CDR1 SEHNR and CDR2 FQNEAQ (reference sequence). The CDR3 is 13 amino acids. CDR3 in amino acids: CASSLAGEFEQYF. The CDR3 coding sequence is TGTGCCAGCAGCTTAGCGGGGGAATTCGAGCAGTACTTC.

V is TRBV5-6 and J is TRBJ1-2; D call uncertain. The CDR3 sequence is 16 residues long. Germline assignment: CDR1 SGHDT and CDR2 YYEEEE. Between the trimmed V and J ends, which lost 4 bases and 5 bases, there was a span of 21 bases. CDR3 loop: CASSTTWARGEYGYTF. CDR3 in DNA: TGTGCCAGCAGCACCACATGGGCCCGGGGTGAATATGGCTACACCTTC.

The V and J genes are TRBV18 and TRBJ2-7, with TRBD1 matching 8 bases. The ends lost 3 bases at V and 5 bases at J; junction bases unmatched: 18. The CDR3 length is 18 residues. Germline CDR1 is KGHSH and CDR2 is LQKENI. CDR3 DNA: TGTGCCAGCTCACCTCGCGCCGGACAGGGAATTTTGTTTAACGAGCAGTACTTC. It codes for CASSPRAGQGILFNEQYF. The complete variable domain, with remaining parts taken from reference TRBV18 and TRBJ2-7, reads NAGVMQNPRHLVRRRGQEARLRCSPMKGHSHVYWYRQLPEEGLKFMVYLQKENIIDESGMPKERFSAEFPKEGPSILRIQQVVRGDSAAYFCASSPRAGQGILFNEQYFGPGTRLTVT.

The chain carries TRBV15 and TRBJ1-2; 7 nucleotides match TRBD1. Germline V lookup: CDR1 LNHNV, CDR2 YYDKDF (reference sequence). The CDR3 totals 14 residues. J was trimmed by 6 bases and V by 0 bases; bases with no gene match: 4. The CDR3 reads CATSRDGDRDGYTF. CDR3 DNA: TGTGCCACCAGCAGAGATGGGGACAGAGATGGCTACACCTTC.